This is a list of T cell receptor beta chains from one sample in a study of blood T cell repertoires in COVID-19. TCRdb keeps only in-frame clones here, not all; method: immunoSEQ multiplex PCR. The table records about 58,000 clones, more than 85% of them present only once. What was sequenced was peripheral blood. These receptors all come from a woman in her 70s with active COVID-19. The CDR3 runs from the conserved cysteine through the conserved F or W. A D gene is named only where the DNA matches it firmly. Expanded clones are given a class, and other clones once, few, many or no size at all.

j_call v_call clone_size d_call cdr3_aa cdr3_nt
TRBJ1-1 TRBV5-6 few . CASSLGRVRYTEAFF TGTGCCAGCAGCTTGGGGAGGGTTCGGTACACTGAAGCTTTCTTT
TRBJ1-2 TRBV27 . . CASSLSTGNYGYTF TGTGCCAGCAGTTTATCAACCGGGAACTATGGCTACACCTTC
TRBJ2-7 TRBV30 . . CAWRADYTSYEQYF TGTGCCTGGAGAGCAGACTACACTAGTTACGAGCAGTACTTC
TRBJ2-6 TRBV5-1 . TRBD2 CASSPSGAVSKWGANVLTF TGCGCCAGCAGCCCTAGCGGGGCAGTGTCGAAATGGGGGGCCAACGTCCTGACTTTC
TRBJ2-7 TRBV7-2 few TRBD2 CASSLGSAGGPYEQYF TGTGCCAGCAGCTTAGGCTCTGCGGGAGGGCCCTACGAGCAGTACTTC
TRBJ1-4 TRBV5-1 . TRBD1 CASSYGQGAFDEKLFF TGCGCCAGCAGCTACGGACAGGGGGCATTTGATGAAAAACTGTTTTTT
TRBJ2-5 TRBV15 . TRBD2 CATSRVATPGGETQYF TGTGCCACCAGCAGAGTGGCTACCCCGGGAGGAGAGACCCAGTACTTC
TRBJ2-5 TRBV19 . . CASSKQAFGTQYF TGTGCCAGTAGTAAACAGGCATTTGGGACCCAGTACTTC
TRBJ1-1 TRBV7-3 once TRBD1 CASTRGQGVLNTEAFF TGTGCCAGCACCCGAGGGCAGGGGGTATTGAACACTGAAGCTTTCTTT
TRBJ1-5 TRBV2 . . CASTPGVTGDQPQHF TGTGCCAGCACCCCCGGGGTTACGGGCGATCAGCCCCAGCATTTT
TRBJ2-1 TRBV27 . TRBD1 CASSLFSGTGEAYEQFF TGTGCCAGCAGTTTATTCTCTGGGACAGGGGAAGCATATGAGCAGTTCTTC
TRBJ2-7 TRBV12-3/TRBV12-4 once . CASSLTGYEQYF TGTGCCAGCAGTCTGACGGGTTACGAGCAGTACTTC
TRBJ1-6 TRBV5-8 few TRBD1 CASSPGQYNSPLHF TGTGCCAGCAGCCCGGGACAGTACAATTCACCCCTCCACTTT
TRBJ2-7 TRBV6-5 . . CASSPLGPRGYEQYF TGTGCCAGCAGTCCATTGGGCCCACGGGGGTACGAGCAGTACTTC
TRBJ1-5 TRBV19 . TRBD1 CASRGTGGIQPQHF TGTGCCAGCCGAGGGACAGGGGGGATTCAGCCCCAGCATTTT
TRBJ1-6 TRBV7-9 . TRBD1 CASSPRGQRDNSPLHF TGTGCCAGCAGCCCACGGGGACAGCGAGATAATTCACCCCTCCACTTT
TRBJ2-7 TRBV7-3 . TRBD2 CASSLTGTSFYEQYF TGTGCCAGCAGCTTAACCGGGACTAGCTTTTACGAGCAGTACTTC
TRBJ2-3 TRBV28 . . CASSLSEIGADTQYF TGTGCCAGCAGTTTATCTGAAATCGGGGCAGATACGCAGTATTTT
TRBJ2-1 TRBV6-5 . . CASSVRASYYNEQFF TGTGCCAGCAGCGTCAGGGCCTCCTACTACAATGAGCAGTTCTTC
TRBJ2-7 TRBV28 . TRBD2 CASSTRLAGRLHEQYF TGTGCCAGCAGTACCAGACTAGCGGGAAGGCTACACGAGCAGTACTTC
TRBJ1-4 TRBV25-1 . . CASRPVTANEKLFF TGTGCCAGCAGACCCGTTACGGCTAATGAAAAACTGTTTTTT
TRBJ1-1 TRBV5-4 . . CASSSIADGGNTEAFF TGTGCCAGCAGCTCGATAGCGGATGGAGGTAACACTGAAGCTTTCTTT
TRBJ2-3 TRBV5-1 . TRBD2 CASSLLASGTTDTQYF TGCGCCAGCAGCTTGCTGGCTAGCGGGACCACAGATACGCAGTATTTT
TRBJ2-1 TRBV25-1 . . CATGLQYNEQFF TGTGCCACGGGACTTCAATACAATGAGCAGTTCTTC
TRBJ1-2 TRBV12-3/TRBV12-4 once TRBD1 CASSLSTGGGYTF TGTGCCAGCAGTTTATCAACAGGGGGTGGCTACACCTTC
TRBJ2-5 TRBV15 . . CATSRGIHGETQYF TGTGCCACCAGCAGAGGCATTCACGGAGAGACCCAGTACTTC
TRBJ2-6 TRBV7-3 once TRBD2 CASSSRTSGRNGANVLTF TGTGCCAGCAGCTCCAGGACTAGCGGGAGGAATGGGGCCAACGTCCTGACTTTC
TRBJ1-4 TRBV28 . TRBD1 CASSLTQGAKEVEKLFF TGTGCCAGCAGTCTAACACAGGGGGCTAAAGAGGTGGAAAAACTGTTTTTT
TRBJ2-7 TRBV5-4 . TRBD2 CASSSRTSGSWTEQYF TGTGCCAGCAGCTCTCGCACTAGCGGGAGCTGGACCGAGCAGTACTTC
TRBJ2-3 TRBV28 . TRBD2 CASSEIPGTSLYF TGTGCCAGCAGTGAGATCCCCGGGACTAGCCTGTATTTT
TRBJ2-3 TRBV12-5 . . CASAADSDTDTQYF TGTGCTAGTGCCGCGGACAGCGACACAGATACGCAGTATTTT
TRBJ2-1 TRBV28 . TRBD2 CASSGGGRASYFYNEQFF TGTGCCAGCAGCGGTGGGGGGAGGGCCTCCTACTTCTACAATGAGCAGTTCTTC
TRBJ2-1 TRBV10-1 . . CASSGRGTSYNEQFF TGCGCCAGCAGTGGGAGGGGTACTAGCTACAATGAGCAGTTCTTC
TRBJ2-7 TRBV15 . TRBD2 CATSRAFETSGISYEQYF TGTGCCACCAGCAGAGCGTTCGAGACTAGCGGGATTTCCTACGAGCAGTACTTC
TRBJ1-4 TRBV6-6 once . CASSYADEKLFF TGTGCCAGCAGTTACGCAGATGAAAAACTGTTTTTT
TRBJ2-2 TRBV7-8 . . CASSLPGLRSGELFF TGTGCCAGCAGCTTACCGGGACTTAGGAGCGGGGAGCTGTTTTTT
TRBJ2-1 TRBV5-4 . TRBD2 CASSSTSGFGEQFF TGTGCCAGCAGCTCGACTAGCGGCTTCGGTGAGCAGTTCTTC
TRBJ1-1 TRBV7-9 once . CASSLVSVLNTEAFF TGTGCCAGCAGCTTGGTTAGTGTCCTGAACACTGAAGCTTTCTTT
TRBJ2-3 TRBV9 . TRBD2 CASSLLPGLAVSTDTQYF TGTGCCAGCAGCCTCCTCCCGGGACTAGCGGTTAGCACAGATACGCAGTATTTT
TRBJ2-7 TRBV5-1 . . CASSSGLSSYEQYF TGCGCCAGCAGCTCCGGACTCAGCTCCTACGAGCAGTACTTC
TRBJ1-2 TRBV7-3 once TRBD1 CATSYPPGQGYYGYTF TGTGCCACATCATACCCCCCGGGACAGGGCTACTATGGCTACACCTTC
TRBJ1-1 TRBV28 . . CASSLSFPAGEPEAFF TGTGCCAGCAGTTTGTCCTTCCCAGCCGGGGAACCTGAAGCTTTCTTT
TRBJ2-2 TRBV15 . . CATKPGSNTGELFF TGTGCCACCAAACCCGGGTCGAACACCGGGGAGCTGTTTTTT
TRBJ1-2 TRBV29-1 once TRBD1 CSVPPSGTGVYGYTF TGCAGCGTCCCACCCTCCGGGACAGGGGTCTATGGCTACACCTTC
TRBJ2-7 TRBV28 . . CASSFPGAYEQYF TGTGCCAGCAGTTTTCCGGGTGCCTACGAGCAGTACTTC
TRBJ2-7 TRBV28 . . CASSLTLNYEQYF TGTGCCAGCAGTCTAACCCTTAACTACGAGCAGTACTTC
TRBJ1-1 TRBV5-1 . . CATSPEAENTEAFF TGCGCCACCTCGCCCGAAGCGGAGAACACTGAAGCTTTCTTT